This T cell receptor beta chain was identified in a study of cytomegalovirus exposure and HLA in healthy donors. General study findings and limits: A later analysis linked 15,000 to 20,000 TCR beta sequences to HLA alleles at 0.05 false discovery rate. Sequencing artifact likely explains a cluster of highly shared sequence variants.

The CDR3 sequence is 14 residues long. V was clipped by 4 bases and J by 3 bases, with 10 bases between them. Germline values: CDR1 MDHEN, CDR2 SYDVKM. The table lists this clone with a few counts. The antigen is unknown. Other DNA sequences within the sample encode an identical CDR3. The primer mix had 60 Vbeta and 13 Jbeta primers. TCRdb keeps only in-frame clones here, not all; method: immunoSEQ multiplex PCR. The table includes about 130,000 clones, around 80% detected once. This clonotype was obtained from a man aged 40-50 years in good health and CMV-seropositive. The J gene is TRBJ1-3, the V gene TRBV28; D possibly corresponds to TRBD1 (5 bases). Input material: PBMCs. The CDR3 DNA reads TGTGCCAGCAGTTATCAGGGTAGTGGAAACACCATATATTTT. Translating gives CASSYQGSGNTIYF.